This T cell receptor beta chain was identified in a study of Tregs in tolerant kidney transplant recipients. Study-wide results and limits: Donor-specific Treg expansion exceeded global Treg expansion in tolerant patients, suggesting antigen drive. The small number of patients limits these findings pending further validation.

Mixed chimerism was transient after nonmyeloablative marrow transplants from related graft donors. As to this clone: The antigen is undetermined.

The data were produced by immunoSEQ multiplex PCR, yet TCRdb's version contains in-frame clones alone and is incomplete. The data contain approximately 47,000 clones, approximately 89% of them singletons. The material sequenced was CD8+ T cells from blood (PBMCs), taken 12 months after the transplant. The receptor's source is a human patient who received a combined kidney and bone marrow transplant. The graft donor may account for some of the T cells.

The CDR3 nucleotides read TGTGCCAGCAGCTTCCGGGGGACCCTCTCCTACAATGAGCAGTTCTTC. Protein: CASSFRGTLSYNEQFF. The V and J genes are TRBV7-8 and TRBJ2-1; tentative D call: TRBD2 (6 bases). The length of the CDR3 is 16 residues. CDR1 is SGHVS, CDR2 FQNEAQ, per germline. The V end lost 3 bases, the J end lost 0 bases, and 12 bases lay between the germline ends.